Shown below are 21 T cell receptor beta chains from a single sample sequenced in a study of blood T cell repertoires in COVID-19. The method was immunoSEQ multiplex PCR; TCRdb's version includes in-frame clones alone and lacks a portion of them. Of about 250,000 clones listed, roughly nine tenths are singletons. Sequencing was performed on PBMCs or T cells enriched from blood (not recorded which). These receptors were obtained from a woman between 18 and 30 years old who had recovered from COVID-19.

V and J are TRBV5-1 and TRBJ2-1; D is perhaps TRBD2 (5 bases). Germline assignment: CDR1 SGHRS and CDR2 YFSETQ. This CDR3 spans 13 amino acids. Between the trimmed V and J ends, which lost 4 bases and 8 bases, there was a span of 13 bases. The CDR3 reads CASSPRAEDEQFF. The CDR3 DNA sequence: TGCGCCAGCAGCCCCCGGGCGGAGGATGAGCAGTTCTTC.

The chain carries TRBV24-1 and TRBJ1-1; D not resolved. V dropped 4 bases and J dropped 0 bases, with 11 bases sitting between them. The germline V gene encodes CDR1 KGHDR and CDR2 SFDVKD. This CDR3 spans 15 amino acids. CDR3 bases: TGTGCCACCAGTGACCCTTCCGTTTTGAACACTGAAGCTTTCTTT. Its protein product is CATSDPSVLNTEAFF.

This chain links TRBV7-6 with TRBJ2-7; D may be TRBD2 (5 bases). The CDR3 is 14 amino acids. Germline CDR1 reads SGHVS; CDR2 reads FNYEAQ. Trimming left V 5 bases short and J 6 bases short, with 17 bases between. The CDR3 sequence: CASSPGRGMGEQYF. The CDR3 DNA is TGTGCCAGCAGCCCTGGCCGGGGTATGGGCGAGCAGTACTTC. The whole variable domain, remainder taken from reference TRBV7-6 and TRBJ2-7, is GAGVSQSPRYKVTKRGQDVALRCDPISGHVSLYWYRQALGQGPEFLTYFNYEAQQDKSGLPNDRFSAERPEGSISTLTIQRTEQRDSAMYRCASSPGRGMGEQYFGPGTRLTVT.

V is TRBV10-3 and J is TRBJ1-1; no clear D gene. Germline-derived CDR1 and CDR2 are ENHRY and SYGVKD. The CDR3 length is 12 residues. Trimming took off 10 bases at V and 1 base at J, with 10 bases between the two ends. As DNA, the CDR3 is TGTGCCACCGGACTCACGAACACTGAAGCTTTCTTT. Its protein is CATGLTNTEAFF.

V is TRBV5-1 and J is TRBJ1-5; D ambiguous. Germline CDR1 SGHRS, CDR2 YFSETQ. This CDR3 has 13 amino acids. V gave up 0 bases and J gave up 6 bases, with 7 bases separating them. The CDR3 DNA is TGCGCCAGCAGCTTGGCGGGTAGTCAGCCCCAGCATTTT. This encodes CASSLAGSQPQHF.

The rearrangement joins TRBV5-1 to TRBJ1-1, with TRBD1 identical over 8 bases. The CDR3 extends over 17 amino acids. The V segment lost 0 bases and the J segment 0 bases; nucleotides outside the gene matches: 7. Germline lookup yields CDR1 SGHRS and CDR2 YFSETQ. The CDR3 DNA reads TGCGCCAGCAGCTTGGGACAGGGGACCCGCATGAACACTGAAGCTTTCTTT. The encoded protein is CASSLGQGTRMNTEAFF.

This clone was counted a few times. CDR3 nucleotides: TGTGCCAGCAGCCCCTCAGCGGGGGGAATTAACTACAATGAGCAGTTCTTC. It codes for CASSPSAGGINYNEQFF. The chain is built from TRBV7-6 and TRBJ2-1; 9 bases match TRBD2. Germline CDR1 reads SGHVS; CDR2 reads FNYEAQ. The V and J ends lost 5 bases and 3 bases, in that order; junction bases with no gene match: 11. The CDR3 loop spans 17 amino acids. Full variable domain (rest looked up from reference TRBV7-6 and TRBJ2-1): GAGVSQSPRYKVTKRGQDVALRCDPISGHVSLYWYRQALGQGPEFLTYFNYEAQQDKSGLPNDRFSAERPEGSISTLTIQRTEQRDSAMYRCASSPSAGGINYNEQFFGPGTRLTVL.

The rearrangement uses TRBV7-6 and TRBJ1-3; D is unclear. This CDR3 spans 15 amino acids. Looked up from germline, CDR1 is SGHVS and CDR2 is FNYEAQ. V lost 4 bases to trimming and J lost 0 bases, with 10 bases between them. The CDR3 sequence: CASSSDKPSGNTIYF. The CDR3 nucleotides are TGTGCCAGCAGCTCCGACAAGCCCTCTGGAAACACCATATATTTT.

The genes are TRBV2 and TRBJ1-2; D ambiguous. This CDR3 has 11 amino acids. The germline CDR1 and CDR2 sequences are SNHLY and FYNNEI. The V gene lost 7 bases and the J gene lost 8 bases, with 11 bases spanning the gap. Here the CDR3 reads CASMGLGGYTF. The CDR3 nucleotides are TGTGCCAGCATGGGCCTTGGGGGCTACACCTTC.

This clone is a singleton in its sample. The chain links TRBV4-1 to TRBJ1-3; D gene unclear. Germline CDR1 and CDR2: MGHRA and YSYEKL. CDR3 length: 14 residues. Trimming stripped 1 base from V and 4 bases from J, with 8 bases between. The CDR3 DNA sequence: TGCGCCAGCAGCCAAGCTCCAGGCGGAAACACCATATATTTT. This gives the protein CASSQAPGGNTIYF.

The chain links TRBV29-1 to TRBJ2-3; possibly TRBD2 for D (5 bases). CDR1 and CDR2 from the germline V gene are SQVTM and ANQGSEA. Trimming cost V 3 bases and J 5 bases, with 9 bases left between them. There are 12 residues in the CDR3. The CDR3 coding sequence is TGCAGCGTTGATCTAGCCCGAGATACGCAGTATTTT. Protein sequence: CSVDLARDTQYF.

In its sample, this clone was seen a few times. The J gene is TRBJ1-5, the V gene TRBV6-5; 8 nucleotides match TRBD1. Losses at the gene ends were 6 bases for V and 4 bases for J; bases not matched to a gene: 5. CDR3 length: 14 residues. Germline values: CDR1 MNHEY, CDR2 SVGAGI. The CDR3, as DNA: TGTGCCAGCAGACGGACAGGGATAAATCAGCCCCAGCATTTT. Its translation is CASRRTGINQPQHF.

This clone was seen only a few times. The rearrangement uses TRBV4-1 and TRBJ2-2, with 7 bases fitting TRBD2. The CDR3 consists of 13 residues. Germline V gene data show CDR1 as MGHRA and CDR2 as YSYEKL. V trimming: 1 base; J trimming: 7 bases; junction bases outside the gene matches: 0. CDR3 protein: CASSQGGSGELFF. CDR3 nucleotide sequence: TGCGCCAGCAGCCAAGGCGGGAGCGGGGAGCTGTTTTTT.

The chain links TRBV18 to TRBJ1-2; perhaps TRBD1 as D (6 bases). CDR3 size: 15 residues. Trimming stripped 2 bases from V and 3 bases from J, with 13 bases between. The V gene's germline CDR1 is KGHSH and CDR2 LQKENI. The CDR3 is CASSPSRKGDYGYTF. Written as DNA, the CDR3 is TGTGCCAGCTCACCAAGCAGGAAGGGGGACTATGGCTACACCTTC.

As for this clone: At the DNA level, this CDR3 is encoded by other sequences in the same sample as well. The chain has TRBV7-9 and TRBJ1-2; perhaps TRBD1 as D (6 bases). The CDR3 loop spans 14 amino acids. Germline assignment: CDR1 SEHNR and CDR2 FQNEAQ (reference sequence). Trimming took off 1 base at V and 2 bases at J, with 8 bases between the two ends. CDR3 residues: CASSLDRANYGYTF. CDR3 DNA: TGTGCCAGCAGCTTAGACAGGGCGAACTATGGCTACACCTTC.

This chain connects TRBV27 to TRBJ1-1, with a possible D match to TRBD1 (5 bases). Germline lookup yields CDR1 MNHEY and CDR2 SMNVEV (reference sequence). V shed 6 bases and J shed 2 bases, with 13 bases lying between them. CDR3 length: 14 amino acids. The CDR3 DNA follows: TGTGCCAGCAGCTACGGGGGGGGAAACACTGAAGCTTTCTTT. Amino acids: CASSYGGGNTEAFF.

The V gene is TRBV6-5, the J gene TRBJ1-3, with 7 bases that match TRBD1. The CDR3 is 16 residues long. V dropped 4 bases and J dropped 0; count of bases not matched to a gene: 6. Germline V gene lookup returns CDR1 MNHEY and CDR2 SVGAGI. CDR3 coding DNA: TGTGCCAGCAGTTTGACAGGGCCGAGCTCTGGAAACACCATATATTTT. Amino acid sequence: CASSLTGPSSGNTIYF.

V and J are TRBV4-1 and TRBJ1-6; 8 nucleotides match TRBD1. Germline values: CDR1 MGHRA, CDR2 YSYEKL. The CDR3 covers 15 residues. Unmatched junction bases numbered 5, after V lost 3 bases and J lost 7 bases. The CDR3 region is CASSQAGQGNSPLHF. The CDR3 DNA reads as TGCGCCAGCAGCCAGGCTGGACAGGGCAATTCACCCCTCCACTTT.

The CDR3 here is CASSGIQETQYF. In nucleotides, the CDR3 is TGTGCCAGCAGCGGGATACAAGAGACCCAGTACTTC. The chain is built from TRBV28 and TRBJ2-5; D perhaps matches TRBD2 (5 bases). The CDR3 runs 12 residues. CDR1 and CDR2 (germline): MDHEN, SYDVKM. Trimming took 6 bases from V and 2 from J, leaving 7 bases between them.

The chain links TRBV19 to TRBJ1-6, with D perhaps TRBD1 (5 bases). V dropped 5 bases and J dropped 5 bases, with 10 bases sitting between them. Germline V gives CDR1 LNHDA, CDR2 SQIVND (reference sequence). The CDR3 length is 14 residues. For the CDR3, the DNA is TGTGCCAGTAGTTGGGGGGAGAATAATTCACCCCTCCACTTT. Translation gives CASSWGENNSPLHF.

This chain connects TRBV6-5 to TRBJ1-5; maybe TRBD1 (5 bases). The CDR3 is 14 amino acids. With 4 bases removed from V and 5 bases from J, the gap between germline ends came to 12 bases. Germline V lookup: CDR1 MNHEY, CDR2 SVGAGI. CDR3 residues: CASSSSLGHQPQHF. DNA for the CDR3: TGTGCCAGCAGTTCTTCTCTGGGGCATCAGCCCCAGCATTTT.